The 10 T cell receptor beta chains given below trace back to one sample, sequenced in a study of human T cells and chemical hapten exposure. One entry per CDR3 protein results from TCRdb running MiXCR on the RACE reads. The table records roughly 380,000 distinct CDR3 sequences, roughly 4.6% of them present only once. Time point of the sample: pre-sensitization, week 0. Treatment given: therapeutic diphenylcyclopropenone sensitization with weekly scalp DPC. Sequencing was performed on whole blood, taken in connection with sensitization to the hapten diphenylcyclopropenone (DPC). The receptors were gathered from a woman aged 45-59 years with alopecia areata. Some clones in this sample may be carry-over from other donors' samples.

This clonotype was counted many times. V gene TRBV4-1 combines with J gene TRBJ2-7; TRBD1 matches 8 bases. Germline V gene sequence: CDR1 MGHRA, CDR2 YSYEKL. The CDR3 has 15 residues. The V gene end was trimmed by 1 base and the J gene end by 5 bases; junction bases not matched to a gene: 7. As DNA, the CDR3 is TGCGCCAGCAGCCAAGGGACAGGGCCCCCCCACGAGCAGTACTTC. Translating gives CASSQGTGPPHEQYF.

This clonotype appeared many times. CDR3 sequence reads: CASSLIARQETQYF. CDR3 DNA sequence: TGTGCCAGCAGCTTAATTGCACGACAAGAGACCCAGTACTTC. This chain connects TRBV11-2 to TRBJ2-5; D unresolved. With 2 bases removed from V and 2 bases from J, the gap between germline ends came to 9 bases. The CDR3 covers 14 residues. Germline V gene data show CDR1 as SGHAT and CDR2 as FQNNGV.

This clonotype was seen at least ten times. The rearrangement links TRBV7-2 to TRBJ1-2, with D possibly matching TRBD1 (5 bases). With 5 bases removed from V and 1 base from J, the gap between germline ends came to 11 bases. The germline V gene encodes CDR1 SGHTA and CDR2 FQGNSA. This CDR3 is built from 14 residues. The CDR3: CASSRDSLNYGYTF. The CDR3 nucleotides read TGTGCCAGCAGCCGAGACAGCCTTAACTATGGCTACACCTTC.

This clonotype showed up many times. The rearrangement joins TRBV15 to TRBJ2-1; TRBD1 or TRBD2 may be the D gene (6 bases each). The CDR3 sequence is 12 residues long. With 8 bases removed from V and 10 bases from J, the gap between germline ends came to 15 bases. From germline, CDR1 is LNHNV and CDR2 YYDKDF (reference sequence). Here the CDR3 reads CATSGGTVEQFF. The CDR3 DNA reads TGTGCCACCTCCGGGGGCACGGTAGAGCAGTTCTTC.

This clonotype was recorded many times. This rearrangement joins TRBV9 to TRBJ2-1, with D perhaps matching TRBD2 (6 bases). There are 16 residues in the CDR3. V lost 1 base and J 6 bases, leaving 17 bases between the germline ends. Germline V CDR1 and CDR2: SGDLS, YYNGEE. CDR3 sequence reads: CASSVNPGEFVNEQFF. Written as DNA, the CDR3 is TGTGCCAGCAGCGTAAATCCGGGAGAGTTTGTCAATGAGCAGTTCTTC.

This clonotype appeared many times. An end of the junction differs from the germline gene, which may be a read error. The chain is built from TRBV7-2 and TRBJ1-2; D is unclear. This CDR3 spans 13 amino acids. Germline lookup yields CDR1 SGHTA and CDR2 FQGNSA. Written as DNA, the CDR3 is TGTGCCAGCAGTTTAGGGCCTAACTATGGCTACACCTTC. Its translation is CASSLGPNYGYTF.

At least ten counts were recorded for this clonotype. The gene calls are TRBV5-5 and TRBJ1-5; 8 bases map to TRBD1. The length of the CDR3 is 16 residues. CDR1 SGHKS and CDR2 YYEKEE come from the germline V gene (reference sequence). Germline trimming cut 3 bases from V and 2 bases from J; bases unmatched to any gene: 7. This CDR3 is CASSSDREGGNQPQHF. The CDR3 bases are TGTGCCAGCAGCTCGGACAGGGAAGGGGGCAATCAGCCCCAGCATTTT.

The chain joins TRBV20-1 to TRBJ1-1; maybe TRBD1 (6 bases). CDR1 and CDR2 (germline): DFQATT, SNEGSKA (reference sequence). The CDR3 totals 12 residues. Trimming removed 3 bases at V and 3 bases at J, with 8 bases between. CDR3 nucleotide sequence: TGCAGTGCTAGTGCAGGGGACACTGAAGCTTTCTTT. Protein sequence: CSASAGDTEAFF.

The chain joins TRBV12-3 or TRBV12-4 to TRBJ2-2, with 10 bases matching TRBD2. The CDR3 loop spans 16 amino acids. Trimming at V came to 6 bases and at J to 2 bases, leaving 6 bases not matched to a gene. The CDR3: CASRRSGGPNTGELFF. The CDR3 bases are TGTGCCAGCAGACGTAGCGGGGGGCCCAACACCGGGGAGCTGTTTTTT.

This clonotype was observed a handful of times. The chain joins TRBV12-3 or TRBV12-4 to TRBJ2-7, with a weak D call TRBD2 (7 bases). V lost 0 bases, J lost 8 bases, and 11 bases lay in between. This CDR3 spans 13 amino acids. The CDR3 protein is CASSLAQGGKQYF. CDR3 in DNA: TGTGCCAGCAGTTTAGCACAGGGAGGGAAGCAGTACTTC.